The 32 T cell receptor beta chains listed next were all sequenced from one sample in a study of shared clonotypes between healthy human individuals. Generated by immunoSEQ multiplex PCR, the TCRdb table keeps only in-frame clones and is missing some. The profile shows millions of clones, roughly 95% of them singletons. What was sequenced was naive CD4+ T cells sorted from blood. This sample's subset: CD45RA+ positively selected. These receptors were collected from a man aged 18 to 29 in good health.

The V call is TRBV7-2, the J call TRBJ2-6, with 9 bases fitting TRBD1. CDR3 length equals 18 residues. Germline loops: CDR1 SGHTA, CDR2 FQGNSA. With 4 bases clipped from V and 0 bases from J, the junction kept 7 bases outside the gene matches. The CDR3 sequence: CASSSRDRVFSGANVLTF. The CDR3 DNA is TGTGCCAGCAGCTCGAGGGACAGGGTTTTCTCTGGGGCCAACGTCCTGACTTTC.

This chain uses TRBV5-1 with TRBJ2-3, with D possibly TRBD2 on 6 matching bases. The CDR3 is 16 amino acids. Germline V gene data show CDR1 as SGHRS and CDR2 as YFSETQ. Trimming removed 0 bases at V and 2 bases at J, with 13 bases between. CDR3 sequence (DNA): TGCGCCAGCAGCTTGGGGGCTAGCGAGTACACAGATACGCAGTATTTT. Its translation is CASSLGASEYTDTQYF.

The chain links TRBV11-2 to TRBJ2-3, with D perhaps TRBD1 or TRBD2 (5 bases each). Germline V CDR1 and CDR2: SGHAT, FQNNGV. The CDR3 length is 14 residues. V was cut by 3 bases and J by 2 bases, with 9 bases left in between. The CDR3 loop is CASSLTGHTDTQYF. The CDR3, as DNA: TGTGCCAGCAGCTTGACGGGGCACACAGATACGCAGTATTTT.

This chain connects TRBV7-2 to TRBJ2-3; 12 nucleotides match TRBD2. Per the germline V gene, CDR1 is SGHTA and CDR2 is FQGNSA. This CDR3 spans 15 amino acids. V lost 5 bases and J lost 6; bases outside the gene matches: 6. The CDR3 nucleotides read TGTGCCAGCAGCCTAACTAGCGGGAGGCCGGATACGCAGTATTTT. This gives the protein CASSLTSGRPDTQYF.

V usage is TRBV2 and J usage is TRBJ1-5; TRBD1 might be the D (5 bases). Germline values: CDR1 SNHLY, CDR2 FYNNEI. This CDR3 is 17 amino acids long. V lost 5 bases and J 2 bases, leaving 19 bases between the germline ends. The CDR3: CASSLRQSRVGNQPQHF. The CDR3 bases are TGTGCCAGCAGTCTTAGACAGTCCCGGGTAGGCAATCAGCCCCAGCATTTT.

V gene TRBV27 combines with J gene TRBJ2-7; D assignment may be TRBD1 or TRBD2 (5 bases each). There are 13 residues in the CDR3. Per the germline V gene, CDR1 is MNHEY and CDR2 is SMNVEV (reference sequence). V lost 5 bases, J lost 6 bases, and 14 bases lay in between. The CDR3 region is CASSATGTREQYF. The CDR3 region has the DNA TGTGCCAGCAGTGCAACCGGGACCCGCGAGCAGTACTTC.

V usage is TRBV5-1 and J usage is TRBJ2-1; the match to TRBD2 covers 12 bases. Germline V lookup: CDR1 SGHRS, CDR2 YFSETQ. V gave up 0 bases and J gave up 8 bases; unmatched junction bases: 3. CDR3 length: 15 amino acids. CDR3 in amino acids: CASSLGLAGDYEQFF. The DNA for the CDR3 is TGCGCCAGCAGCTTGGGACTAGCGGGGGATTATGAGCAGTTCTTC.

About this clone itself: At one end, the junction sequence differs from germline, possibly due to a read error. This sequence joins TRBV4-1 and TRBJ2-1; 7 nucleotides agree with TRBD1. The CDR3 extends over 15 amino acids. CDR1 is MGHRA and CDR2 is YSYEKL in the germline V gene. CDR3 sequence: CASSQGGGSNNEQFF. The CDR3 nucleotides read TGCGCCAGCAGCCAAGGAGGGGGCTCCAACAATGAGCAGTTCTTC.

The rearrangement uses TRBV27 and TRBJ1-6; 8 bases align to TRBD1. CDR3 length equals 14 residues. Losses at the gene ends were 5 bases for V and 7 bases for J; bases not matched to a gene: 4. Germline-derived CDR1 and CDR2 are MNHEY and SMNVEV (reference sequence). For the CDR3, the DNA is TGTGCCAGCAGTACCGGGACAGGCAATTCACCCCTCCACTTT. Translating gives CASSTGTGNSPLHF.

The chain couples TRBV6-5 to TRBJ2-2; perhaps TRBD2 as D (5 bases). V gave up 5 bases and J gave up 0 bases, with 10 bases separating them. The CDR3 totals 15 residues. CDR1 and CDR2 from the germline V gene are MNHEY and SVGAGI. The CDR3 is CASSKRVANTGELFF. CDR3 sequence (DNA): TGTGCCAGCAGTAAGAGGGTGGCGAACACCGGGGAGCTGTTTTTT.

This rearrangement joins TRBV6-5 to TRBJ2-7; weak D call: TRBD1 (7 bases). Germline V gives CDR1 MNHEY, CDR2 SVGAGI. V was clipped by 7 bases and J by 5 bases, with 18 bases between them. The length of the CDR3 is 14 residues. DNA of the CDR3: TGTGCCAGCAAGAACGCAGGGGGGTTCGACGAGCAGTACTTC. This sequence encodes CASKNAGGFDEQYF.

The chain joins TRBV19 to TRBJ2-2; D is possibly TRBD1 (7 bases). The germline CDR1 and CDR2 sequences are LNHDA and SQIVND (reference sequence). The CDR3 extends over 16 amino acids. With 4 bases removed from V and 1 base from J, the gap between germline ends came to 13 bases. Written as DNA, the CDR3 is TGTGCCAGTAGTAGGAGGGGACAGTGGAACACCGGGGAGCTGTTTTTT. As protein: CASSRRGQWNTGELFF.

The chain carries TRBV6-6 and TRBJ1-1; no clear D gene. This CDR3 contains 13 residues. Germline CDR1 and CDR2: MNHNY and SVGAGI (reference sequence). Between the trimmed V and J ends, which lost 6 bases and 2 bases, there was a span of 10 bases. CDR3 residues: CASSPSSNTEAFF. CDR3 DNA: TGTGCCAGCAGCCCTAGCTCTAACACTGAAGCTTTCTTT.

The chain combines TRBV6-1 with TRBJ1-5, with D tentatively TRBD1 (6 bases). The V and J ends lost 4 bases and 0 bases respectively, with 22 bases between them. The CDR3 totals 19 residues. Germline V gene lookup returns CDR1 MNHNS and CDR2 SASEGT. CDR3 coding DNA: TGTGCCAGCAGTGTACTTGCGCAAGGGGGGGAAATTAGCAATCAGCCCCAGCATTTT. It specifies CASSVLAQGGEISNQPQHF.

This sequence joins TRBV5-1 and TRBJ2-1; TRBD2 matches at 8 bases. Germline V lookup: CDR1 SGHRS, CDR2 YFSETQ. V shed 4 bases and J 6 bases; nucleotides not matched to a gene: 9. The CDR3 is made up of 15 amino acids. CDR3 DNA sequence: TGCGCCAGCAGCCCTATTGGGGGACTAGGCAATGAGCAGTTCTTC. It yields the protein CASSPIGGLGNEQFF.

The chain combines TRBV10-2 with TRBJ1-2; the D is unclear. The CDR3 consists of 16 residues. Per germline, CDR1 WSHSY and CDR2 SAAADI. V lost 10 bases and J lost 3, with 24 bases in between. CDR3 DNA: TGCGCCACCCAAGTCAATGGCGAGGGATTGGACTATGGCTACACCTTC. This encodes CATQVNGEGLDYGYTF.

V gene TRBV7-2 combines with J gene TRBJ1-5, with D possibly TRBD1 on 5 matching bases. This CDR3 comprises 13 residues. The germline V gene has CDR1 SGHTA and CDR2 FQGNSA. V was shortened by 5 bases and J by 3 bases, with 8 bases between the two germline ends. CDR3 residues: CASSRDVNQPQHF. The CDR3 DNA sequence: TGTGCCAGCAGCCGGGACGTCAATCAGCCCCAGCATTTT.

Comments on this clone: The same CDR3 arises from other DNA sequences in this sample as well. The chain uses TRBV5-4 and TRBJ2-2; D unclear. The CDR3 runs 12 residues. Trimming took off 0 bases at V and 7 bases at J, with 4 bases between the two ends. Germline loops: CDR1 SGHNT, CDR2 YYREEE (reference sequence). The CDR3: CASSLVGGELFF. In DNA form, the CDR3 reads TGTGCCAGCAGCTTGGTTGGCGGGGAGCTGTTTTTT. Full variable domain (outside the CDR3, taken from reference TRBV5-4 and TRBJ2-2): ETGVTQSPTHLIKTRGQQVTLRCSSQSGHNTVSWYQQALGQGPQFIFQYYREEENGRGNFPPRFSGLQFPNYSSELNVNALELDDSALYLCASSLVGGELFFGEGSRLTVL.

This clone was observed a single time. The chain uses TRBV19 and TRBJ1-5; unclear D gene. CDR1 LNHDA and CDR2 SQIVND come from the germline V gene (reference sequence). The CDR3 length is 16 residues. The V and J ends lost 3 bases and 0 bases respectively, with 12 bases between them. CDR3 DNA sequence: TGTGCCAGTAGTATTGGGCAGGCTCATAGCAATCAGCCCCAGCATTTT. Its translation is CASSIGQAHSNQPQHF.

This sequence joins TRBV10-3 and TRBJ1-2; D gene ambiguous. Germline V gene sequence: CDR1 ENHRY, CDR2 SYGVKD. V was shortened by 3 bases and J by 3 bases, with 11 bases between the two germline ends. The CDR3 spans 14 residues. CDR3 sequence: CAISDDSPDYGYTF. The CDR3 DNA reads TGTGCCATCAGTGACGACTCGCCAGACTATGGCTACACCTTC.

This chain connects TRBV10-1 to TRBJ2-1; D is uncertain. The CDR3 extends over 16 amino acids. CDR1 and CDR2 (germline): WNHNN, SYGVQD (reference sequence). The V and J ends lost 3 bases and 4 bases respectively, with 16 bases between them. CDR3 protein: CASSESLGLRYNEQFF. The CDR3 coding sequence is TGCGCCAGCAGTGAAAGTTTGGGCCTGCGTTACAATGAGCAGTTCTTC.

V gene TRBV5-1 combines with J gene TRBJ1-3; 7 bases agree with TRBD1. The CDR3 runs to 15 residues. In germline, CDR1 is SGHRS, CDR2 YFSETQ. Losses at the gene ends were 4 bases for V and 0 bases for J; bases not matched to a gene: 4. CDR3 residues: CASSVDRVSGNTIYF. The CDR3 region has the DNA TGCGCCAGCAGCGTCGACAGGGTCTCTGGAAACACCATATATTTT.

The CDR3 DNA is TGTGCCAGCAGCGATCTTACCCGAGAGCAGTTCTTC. It is translated as CASSDLTREQFF. V is TRBV5-8 and J is TRBJ2-1; D gene uncertain. CDR1 is SGHTS, CDR2 YDEGEE, per germline. CDR3 length equals 12 residues. V lost 4 bases and J lost 10, with 12 bases in between.

As regards this clone: The sample contains more than one DNA sequence encoding this CDR3. V usage is TRBV4-1 and J usage is TRBJ2-7, with 7 bases aligning to TRBD1. Trimming removed 1 base from V and 0 bases from J; junction bases left unmatched: 0. CDR1 is MGHRA and CDR2 is YSYEKL in the germline V gene. The CDR3 runs to 14 residues. The CDR3 DNA reads as TGCGCCAGCAGCCAAGGACAGGGCTCCTACGAGCAGTACTTC. The encoded protein is CASSQGQGSYEQYF.

V is TRBV27 and J is TRBJ2-4, with 9 bases aligning to TRBD1. V was pared by 5 bases and J by 0 bases, with 14 bases of the junction left unmatched. Germline loops: CDR1 MNHEY, CDR2 SMNVEV (reference sequence). The CDR3 is made up of 19 amino acids. The CDR3 bases are TGTGCCAGCAGTCCTAGGACAGGGGCCAATTTACTAGCCAAAAACATTCAGTACTTC. Translation: CASSPRTGANLLAKNIQYF.

The chain uses TRBV20-1 and TRBJ2-3; tentatively, D is TRBD2 (5 bases). The CDR3 consists of 11 residues. With 6 bases removed from V and 4 bases from J, the gap between germline ends came to 8 bases. CDR1 DFQATT and CDR2 SNEGSKA come from the germline V gene (reference sequence). The CDR3 protein is CSAELADTQYF. The DNA for the CDR3 is TGCAGTGCAGAACTAGCAGATACGCAGTATTTT.

V usage is TRBV5-1 and J usage is TRBJ2-3, with D hard to call. Trimming left V 2 bases short and J 0 bases short, with 7 bases between. The length of the CDR3 is 14 residues. Germline CDR1 SGHRS, CDR2 YFSETQ. Written as DNA, the CDR3 is TGCGCCAGCAGCTTTCGCATAAGCACAGATACGCAGTATTTT. It encodes CASSFRISTDTQYF.

The chain has TRBV25-1 and TRBJ2-2; D may be TRBD1 or TRBD2 (5 bases each). The V gene lost 4 bases and the J gene lost 7 bases, with 13 bases spanning the gap. There are 14 residues in the CDR3. Germline V gene data show CDR1 as MGHDK and CDR2 as SYGVNS. The CDR3 reads CASSAPGRFGELFF. CDR3 DNA sequence: TGTGCCAGCAGTGCCCCGGGACGTTTCGGGGAGCTGTTTTTT.

The chain combines TRBV5-1 with TRBJ2-5; D gene uncertain. Germline CDR1 SGHRS, CDR2 YFSETQ. V lost 3 bases to trimming and J lost 1 base, with 7 bases between them. The CDR3 contains 13 residues. The CDR3 sequence is CASSSLGQETQYF. CDR3 coding DNA: TGCGCCAGCAGCTCGCTAGGCCAAGAGACCCAGTACTTC.

The chain is built from TRBV18 and TRBJ1-1, with unresolved D. This CDR3 comprises 15 residues. Germline V lookup: CDR1 KGHSH, CDR2 LQKENI. The germline V and J ends were trimmed by 0 bases and 2 bases, with 10 bases remaining between them. The CDR3 protein is CASSPPNKVNTEAFF. As DNA, the CDR3 is TGTGCCAGCTCACCACCGAACAAAGTTAACACTGAAGCTTTCTTT.

The rearrangement joins TRBV5-1 to TRBJ1-3; D is uncertain. CDR3 length: 15 amino acids. In germline, CDR1 is SGHRS, CDR2 YFSETQ. Trimming took off 4 bases at V and 4 bases at J, with 15 bases between the two ends. CDR3 loop: CASSSAGAVGNTIYF. CDR3 bases: TGCGCCAGCAGCAGCGCGGGCGCGGTGGGAAACACCATATATTTT.

J is TRBJ1-2 and V is TRBV28; possibly TRBD1 for D (6 bases). This CDR3 is 14 amino acids long. CDR1 is MDHEN, CDR2 SYDVKM, per germline. V was clipped by 5 bases and J by 10 bases, with 20 bases between them. The CDR3 DNA sequence: TGTGCCAGCAGTCCAGCTAACAGGGTTTTGATCTACACCTTC. This gives the protein CASSPANRVLIYTF.